The T cell receptor beta chain under discussion was sequenced for a study of metastatic and nonmetastatic thyroid tumors. Overall study findings and caveats: Significantly higher TCR beta diversity was reportedly seen in malignant thyroid tumors than benign nodules, in blood and tumor.

No treatment had been given to any patient before thyroid surgery. Ten or more counts support this clone. The antigen is undetermined. Per the authors' pipeline: To classify distant metastasis in papillary thyroid cancer, a model was built from CDR3 differences across clinicopathological groups. From the PCR reads, TCRdb re-called clones with MiXCR. The V and J calls reflect TCRdb's pipeline rather than the authors' work. Counted here are fewer than 35,000 clones, approximately 15% occurring once; the ten biggest clones make up under 20%. Germline CDR1 is SGHRS and CDR2 is YFSETQ. CDR3 length equals 16 residues. V dropped 0 bases and J dropped 0 bases, with 7 bases sitting between them.

This clonotype was obtained from a male donor with papillary thyroid cancer or a benign thyroid nodule (not recorded which). Some clones in this sample may be carry-over from other donors' samples. Sequenced: blood. This chain connects TRBV5-1 to TRBJ2-6; no definite D call. This CDR3 reads CASSLGGNSGANVLTF. The CDR3 bases are TGCGCCAGCAGCTTGGGTGGTAACTCTGGGGCCAACGTCCTGACTTTC.